This T cell receptor (beta chain) was documented in a study of breast tumors, draining lymph nodes, adjacent tissues. Whole-study results and caveats: Tumor repertoires ranked between lymph nodes and nontumor tissue in diversity, with V and J gene preferences. Tumor and nontumor repertoires were significantly more similar in luminal-like than in basal-like breast cancer. Findings are consistent with lymph node origin and intratumoral expansion of most tumor T cells. Data only fit, rather than demonstrated, lymph node origin of most tumor T cells.

The CDR3 has 12 residues. Germline V gene data show CDR1 as KGHSH and CDR2 as LQKENI. The trim removed 3 bases at V and 8 bases at J, leaving 3 bases unmatched. Axillary draining lymph nodes of breast cancer patients supplied the node samples. Via MiXCR, TCRdb re-called the multiplex PCR reads, giving one row per CDR3 protein. The sample lists 200,000 to 300,000 distinct CDR3 sequences, under 35% occurring once. As regards this clonotype: What it recognizes is unknown.

This TCR came from a female donor with breast cancer. Some clones in this sample may be carry-over from other donors' samples. Sequenced material: axillary lymph node tissue. V gene TRBV18 combines with J gene TRBJ1-2; 7 positions agree with TRBD1. The CDR3 coding sequence is TGTGCCAGCTCACCCCAGGACAGGGGCTACACCTTC. Protein sequence: CASSPQDRGYTF. Together with reference TRBV18 and TRBJ1-2, the CDR3 gives the full variable domain: NAGVMQNPRHLVRRRGQEARLRCSPMKGHSHVYWYRQLPEEGLKFMVYLQKENIIDESGMPKERFSAEFPKEGPSILRIQQVVRGDSAAYFCASSPQDRGYTFGSGTRLTVV.